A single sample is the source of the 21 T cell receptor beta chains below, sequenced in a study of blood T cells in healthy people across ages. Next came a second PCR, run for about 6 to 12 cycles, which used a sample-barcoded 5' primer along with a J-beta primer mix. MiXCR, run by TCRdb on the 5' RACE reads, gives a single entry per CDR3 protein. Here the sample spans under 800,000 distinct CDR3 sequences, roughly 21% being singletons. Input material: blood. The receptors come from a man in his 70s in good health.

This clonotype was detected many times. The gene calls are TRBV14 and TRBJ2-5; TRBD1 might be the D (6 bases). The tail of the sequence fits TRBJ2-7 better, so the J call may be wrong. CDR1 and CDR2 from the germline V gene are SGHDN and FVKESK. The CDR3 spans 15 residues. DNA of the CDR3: TGTGCCAGCAGCCAAGATATCGGACAGCCCTACGAGCAGTACTTC. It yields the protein CASSQDIGQPYEQYF.

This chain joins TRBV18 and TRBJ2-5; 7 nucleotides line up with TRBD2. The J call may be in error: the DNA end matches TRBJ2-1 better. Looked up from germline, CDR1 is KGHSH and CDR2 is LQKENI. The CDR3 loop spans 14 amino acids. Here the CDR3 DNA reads TGTGCCAGCTCACCACGGGGAGGGTGGAATGAGCAGTTCTTC. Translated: CASSPRGGWNEQFF.

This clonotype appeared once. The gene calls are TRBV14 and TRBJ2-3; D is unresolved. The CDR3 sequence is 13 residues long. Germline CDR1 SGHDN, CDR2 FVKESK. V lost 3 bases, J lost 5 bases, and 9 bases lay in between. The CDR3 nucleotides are TGTGCCAGCAGCCAGGTGTTAGTAGATACGCAGTATTTT. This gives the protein CASSQVLVDTQYF.

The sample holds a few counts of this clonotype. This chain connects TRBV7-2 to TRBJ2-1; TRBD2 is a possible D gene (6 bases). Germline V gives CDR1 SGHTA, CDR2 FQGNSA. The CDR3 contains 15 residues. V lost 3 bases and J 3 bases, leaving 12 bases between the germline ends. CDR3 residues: CASSFSAGNYNEQFF. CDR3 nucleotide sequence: TGTGCCAGCAGCTTTTCGGCGGGAAACTACAATGAGCAGTTCTTC.

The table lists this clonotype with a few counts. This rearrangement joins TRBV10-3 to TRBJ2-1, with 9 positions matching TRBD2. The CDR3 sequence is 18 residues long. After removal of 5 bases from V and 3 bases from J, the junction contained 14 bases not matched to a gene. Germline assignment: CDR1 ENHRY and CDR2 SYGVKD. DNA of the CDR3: TGTGCCATCAGTAACGCCCCGATTGCGACTAGCGGCTACAATGAGCAGTTCTTC. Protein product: CAISNAPIATSGYNEQFF.

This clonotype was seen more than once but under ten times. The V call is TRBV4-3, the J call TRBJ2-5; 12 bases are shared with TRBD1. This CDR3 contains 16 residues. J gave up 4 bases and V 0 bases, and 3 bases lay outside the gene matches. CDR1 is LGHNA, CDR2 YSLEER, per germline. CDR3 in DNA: TGCGCCAGCAGCCAAGAAGGGACAGGGGGCCGAGAGACCCAGTACTTC. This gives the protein CASSQEGTGGRETQYF.

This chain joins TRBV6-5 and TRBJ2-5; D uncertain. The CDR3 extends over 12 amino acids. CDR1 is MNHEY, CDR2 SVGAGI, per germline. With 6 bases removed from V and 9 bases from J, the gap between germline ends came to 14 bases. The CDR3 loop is CASSHPRTAQYF. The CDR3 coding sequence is TGTGCCAGCAGCCACCCCAGGACGGCCCAGTACTTC.

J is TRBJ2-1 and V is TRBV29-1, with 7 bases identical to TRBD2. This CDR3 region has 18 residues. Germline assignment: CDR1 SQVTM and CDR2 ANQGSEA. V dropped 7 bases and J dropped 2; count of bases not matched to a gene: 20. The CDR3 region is CSGGGAERVRWPYNEQFF. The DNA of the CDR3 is TGCAGCGGGGGAGGGGCTGAGCGAGTTCGCTGGCCCTACAATGAGCAGTTCTTC.

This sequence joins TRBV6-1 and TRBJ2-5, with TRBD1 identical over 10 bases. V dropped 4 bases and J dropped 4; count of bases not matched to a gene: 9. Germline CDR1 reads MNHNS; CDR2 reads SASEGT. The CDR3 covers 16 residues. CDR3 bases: TGTGCCAGCAGTGTAGACAGGGGGCTCGTTGGAGAGACCCAGTACTTC. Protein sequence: CASSVDRGLVGETQYF.

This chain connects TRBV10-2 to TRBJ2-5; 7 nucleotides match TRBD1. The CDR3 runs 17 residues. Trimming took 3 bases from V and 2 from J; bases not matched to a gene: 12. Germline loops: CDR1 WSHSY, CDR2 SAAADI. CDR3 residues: CASSDWGRGQRQETQYF. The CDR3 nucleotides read TGCGCCAGCAGTGATTGGGGAAGGGGACAGAGGCAAGAGACCCAGTACTTC.

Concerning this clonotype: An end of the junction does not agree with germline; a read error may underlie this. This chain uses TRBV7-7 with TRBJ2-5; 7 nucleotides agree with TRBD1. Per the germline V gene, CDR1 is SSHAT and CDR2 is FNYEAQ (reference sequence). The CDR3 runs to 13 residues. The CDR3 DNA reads TGTGCTAGCAGCGACAGGGTCAAAGAGACCCAGTACTTC. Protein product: CASSDRVKETQYF. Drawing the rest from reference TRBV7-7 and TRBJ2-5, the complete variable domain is GAGVSQSPRYKVTKRGQDVTLRCDPISSHATLYWYQQALGQGPEFLTYFNYEAQPDKSGLPSDRFSAERPEGSISTLTIQRTEQRDSAMYRCASSDRVKETQYFGPGTRLLVL.

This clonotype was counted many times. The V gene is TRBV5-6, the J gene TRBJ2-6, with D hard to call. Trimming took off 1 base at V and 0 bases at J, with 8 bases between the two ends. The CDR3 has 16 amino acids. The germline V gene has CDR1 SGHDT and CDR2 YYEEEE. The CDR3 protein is CASSLRHLSGANVLTF. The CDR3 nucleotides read TGTGCCAGCAGCTTGAGACACCTCTCTGGGGCCAACGTCCTGACTTTC.

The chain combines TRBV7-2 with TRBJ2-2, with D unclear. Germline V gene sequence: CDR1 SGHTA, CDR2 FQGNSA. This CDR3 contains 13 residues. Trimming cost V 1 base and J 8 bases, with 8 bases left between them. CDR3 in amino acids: CASSLVGFGELFF. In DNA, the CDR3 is TGTGCCAGCAGCTTAGTCGGGTTTGGGGAGCTGTTTTTT.

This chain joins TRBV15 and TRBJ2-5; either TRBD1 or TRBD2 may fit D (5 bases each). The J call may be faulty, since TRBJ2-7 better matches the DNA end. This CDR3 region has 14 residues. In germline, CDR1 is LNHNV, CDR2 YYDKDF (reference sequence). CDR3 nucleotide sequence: TGTGCCACCAGCAGAGGTGGGGGCTCCTACGAGCAGTACTTC. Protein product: CATSRGGGSYEQYF.

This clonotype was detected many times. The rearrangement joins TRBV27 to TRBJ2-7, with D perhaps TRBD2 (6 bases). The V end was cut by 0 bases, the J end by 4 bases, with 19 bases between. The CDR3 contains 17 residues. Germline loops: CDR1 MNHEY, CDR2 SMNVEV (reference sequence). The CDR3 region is CASSLSGLARDTYEQYF. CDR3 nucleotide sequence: TGTGCCAGCAGTTTATCTGGGCTAGCGAGGGATACGTACGAGCAGTACTTC.

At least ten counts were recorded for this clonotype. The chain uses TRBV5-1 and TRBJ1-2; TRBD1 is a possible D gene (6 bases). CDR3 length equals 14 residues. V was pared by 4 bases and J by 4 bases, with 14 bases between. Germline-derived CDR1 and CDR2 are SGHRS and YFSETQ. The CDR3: CASSTEQGSYGYTF. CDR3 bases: TGCGCCAGCAGCACGGAACAGGGAAGCTATGGCTACACCTTC.

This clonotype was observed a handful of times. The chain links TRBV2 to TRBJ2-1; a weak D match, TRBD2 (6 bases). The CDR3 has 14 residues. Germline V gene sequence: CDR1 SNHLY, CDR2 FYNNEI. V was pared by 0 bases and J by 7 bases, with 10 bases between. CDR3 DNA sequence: TGTGCCAGCAGTGAAGCGGTGGGAGGAAATGAGCAGTTCTTC. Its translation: CASSEAVGGNEQFF.

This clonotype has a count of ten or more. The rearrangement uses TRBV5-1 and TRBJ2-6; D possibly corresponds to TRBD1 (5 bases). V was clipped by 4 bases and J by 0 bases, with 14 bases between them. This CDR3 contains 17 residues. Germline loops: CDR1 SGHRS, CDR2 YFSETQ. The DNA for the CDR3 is TGCGCCAGCAGCGTAGACGGACAAGCCTCTGGGGCCAACGTCCTGACTTTC. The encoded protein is CASSVDGQASGANVLTF.

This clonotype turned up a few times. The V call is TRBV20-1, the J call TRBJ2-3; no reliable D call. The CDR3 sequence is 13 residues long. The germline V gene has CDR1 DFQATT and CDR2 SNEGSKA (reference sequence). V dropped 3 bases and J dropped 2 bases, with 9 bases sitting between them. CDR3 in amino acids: CSASSPNTDTQYF. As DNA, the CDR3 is TGCAGTGCTAGTTCGCCCAACACAGATACGCAGTATTTT.

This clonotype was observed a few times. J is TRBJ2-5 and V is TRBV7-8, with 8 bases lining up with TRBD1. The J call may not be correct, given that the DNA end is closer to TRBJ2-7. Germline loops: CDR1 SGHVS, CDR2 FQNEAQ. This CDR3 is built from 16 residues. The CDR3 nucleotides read TGTGCCAGCAGCTTAGTGGTCAGGGGGCAATCCTACGAGCAGTACTTC. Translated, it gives CASSLVVRGQSYEQYF.

In DNA, the CDR3 is TGCAGTGCTAGAGCGGAGCGGGGCACAGATACGCAGTATTTT. It codes for CSARAERGTDTQYF. The chain employs TRBV20-1 and TRBJ2-3; TRBD2 is a possible D gene (6 bases). Between the trimmed V and J ends, which lost 1 base and 1 base, there was a span of 9 bases. The CDR3 totals 14 residues. Germline values: CDR1 DFQATT, CDR2 SNEGSKA (reference sequence).